Listed below are T cell receptor beta chains from one sample, sequenced in a study of T cells in Graves' hyperthyroidism and ophthalmopathy. TCRdb fed the multiplex PCR reads into MiXCR, producing one record per CDR3 protein. The table shows a few hundred thousand distinct CDR3 sequences, with roughly 18% occurring only once. Input material: blood. These receptors all come from a woman in her forties or fifties with Graves' hyperthyroidism. Each CDR3 is given with its conserved first and last residue. D genes are given only for firm matches. Some rows mark clone size as missing; the rest say once, few, many or name a class of expanded clone.

cdr3_nt: TGCGCCAGCAGCGCACTAGCGGGCTCCTACAATGAGCAGTTCTTC; cdr3_aa: CASSALAGSYNEQFF; clone_size: many; j_call: TRBJ2-1; v_call: TRBV5-1; d_call: TRBD2
cdr3_nt: TGTGCCTGGAGTGTAACCCGGGAGCTGTTTTTT; cdr3_aa: CAWSVTRELFF; clone_size: many; j_call: TRBJ2-2; v_call: TRBV30; d_call: NA
cdr3_nt: TGTGCCAGCAGGCCGGGACAGGGCAGGTCCGAGCAGTACTTC; cdr3_aa: CASRPGQGRSEQYF; clone_size: many; j_call: TRBJ2-7; v_call: TRBV12-3/TRBV12-4; d_call: TRBD1
cdr3_nt: TGTGCCACCAGCATAGGAAAGGGACAGGAGTCCTACAATGAGCAGTTCTTC; cdr3_aa: CATSIGKGQESYNEQFF; clone_size: few; j_call: TRBJ2-1; v_call: TRBV15; d_call: TRBD1
cdr3_nt: TGTGCCAGTAGCGACACTCTGGGGAACACTGAAGCTTTCTTT; cdr3_aa: CASSDTLGNTEAFF; clone_size: NA; j_call: TRBJ1-1; v_call: TRBV19; d_call: NA
cdr3_nt: TGTGCCAGCTCCGGAGGGTACCATGAGCAGTTCTTC; cdr3_aa: CASSGGYHEQFF; clone_size: NA; j_call: TRBJ2-1; v_call: TRBV2; d_call: NA
cdr3_nt: TGCGCCAGCAGCCCCGCTGGGTCACAAAGGAATGAGCAGTTCTTC; cdr3_aa: CASSPAGSQRNEQFF; clone_size: many; j_call: TRBJ2-1; v_call: TRBV5-1; d_call: NA
cdr3_nt: TGCAGTGCTAGATCCAACTTTATCAGACAGATTTACAATGAGCAGTTCTTC; cdr3_aa: CSARSNFIRQIYNEQFF; clone_size: few; j_call: TRBJ2-1; v_call: TRBV20-1; d_call: NA
cdr3_nt: TGTGCCAGCTCACCAAGGACAGGGGGAGAAGAGCAGTACTTC; cdr3_aa: CASSPRTGGEEQYF; clone_size: many; j_call: TRBJ2-7; v_call: TRBV18; d_call: TRBD1
cdr3_nt: TGTGCCAGCAGCCAAGCCGGTCAGAACTATGGCTACACCTTC; cdr3_aa: CASSQAGQNYGYTF; clone_size: few; j_call: TRBJ1-2; v_call: TRBV3-1; d_call: NA
cdr3_nt: TGTGCCAGCAGTGGTTTAGGGACGAAAGTGGATGAGCAGTTCTTC; cdr3_aa: CASSGLGTKVDEQFF; clone_size: NA; j_call: TRBJ2-1; v_call: TRBV25-1; d_call: NA
cdr3_nt: TGTGCCAGCAGCAAGGCTGCCGAGACTAGCGGGAGAACAGATACGCAGTATTTT; cdr3_aa: CASSKAAETSGRTDTQYF; clone_size: few; j_call: TRBJ2-3; v_call: TRBV7-8; d_call: TRBD2
cdr3_nt: TGTGCCAGCTCACGGATGGACAGGGCGGCCACTGAAGCTTTCTTT; cdr3_aa: CASSRMDRAATEAFF; clone_size: few; j_call: TRBJ1-1; v_call: TRBV18; d_call: TRBD1
cdr3_nt: TGTGCCAGCAGTTTAGACGGAGGCCGGAACACCATATATTTT; cdr3_aa: CASSLDGGRNTIYF; clone_size: many; j_call: TRBJ1-3; v_call: TRBV12-3/TRBV12-4; d_call: NA
cdr3_nt: TGTGCCAGCAGTGGACAATGGGCTGAAGCTTTCTTT; cdr3_aa: CASSGQWAEAFF; clone_size: many; j_call: TRBJ1-1; v_call: TRBV2; d_call: NA
cdr3_nt: TGTGCCAGTAGTATCGGACTAGCGGAGGTGACCCAGTACTTC; cdr3_aa: CASSIGLAEVTQYF; clone_size: once; j_call: TRBJ2-5; v_call: TRBV19; d_call: TRBD2
cdr3_nt: TGTGCCAGCAGTCGAGACAGGGGTGCCGGAAACACCATATATTTT; cdr3_aa: CASSRDRGAGNTIYF; clone_size: NA; j_call: TRBJ1-3; v_call: TRBV28; d_call: TRBD1
cdr3_nt: TGTGCCAGCAGTCAGACGGGCCCTCGGACAGATACGCAGTATTTT; cdr3_aa: CASSQTGPRTDTQYF; clone_size: few; j_call: TRBJ2-3; v_call: TRBV12-3/TRBV12-4; d_call: NA
cdr3_nt: TGCAGTGCTAGCCCTTCGACTAGCGGGGACATTCAGTACTTC; cdr3_aa: CSASPSTSGDIQYF; clone_size: many; j_call: TRBJ2-4; v_call: TRBV20-1; d_call: TRBD2
cdr3_nt: TGTGCCAGCAGCTTAAACATCTTAGCGGGAGTGGACGAGCAGTACTTC; cdr3_aa: CASSLNILAGVDEQYF; clone_size: many; j_call: TRBJ2-7; v_call: TRBV11-2; d_call: TRBD2
cdr3_nt: TGCAGTGCTAGACCCCAGGGAGGCGAATCTAATGAAAAACTGTTTTTT; cdr3_aa: CSARPQGGESNEKLFF; clone_size: NA; j_call: TRBJ1-4; v_call: TRBV20-1; d_call: NA
cdr3_nt: TGTGCCAGCAGCTCCGGAAACAGGGGCGGGCAGCCCCAGCATTTT; cdr3_aa: CASSSGNRGGQPQHF; clone_size: few; j_call: TRBJ1-5; v_call: TRBV5-6; d_call: TRBD1
cdr3_nt: TGTGCCAGCAGCTTAGCCAGCTATCAGCCCCAGCATTTT; cdr3_aa: CASSLASYQPQHF; clone_size: NA; j_call: TRBJ1-5; v_call: TRBV7-9; d_call: NA
cdr3_nt: TGTGCCAGCAGTGAACTGGCAAACAGGGGGGAAGAGACCCAGTACTTC; cdr3_aa: CASSELANRGEETQYF; clone_size: NA; j_call: TRBJ2-5; v_call: TRBV25-1; d_call: TRBD1